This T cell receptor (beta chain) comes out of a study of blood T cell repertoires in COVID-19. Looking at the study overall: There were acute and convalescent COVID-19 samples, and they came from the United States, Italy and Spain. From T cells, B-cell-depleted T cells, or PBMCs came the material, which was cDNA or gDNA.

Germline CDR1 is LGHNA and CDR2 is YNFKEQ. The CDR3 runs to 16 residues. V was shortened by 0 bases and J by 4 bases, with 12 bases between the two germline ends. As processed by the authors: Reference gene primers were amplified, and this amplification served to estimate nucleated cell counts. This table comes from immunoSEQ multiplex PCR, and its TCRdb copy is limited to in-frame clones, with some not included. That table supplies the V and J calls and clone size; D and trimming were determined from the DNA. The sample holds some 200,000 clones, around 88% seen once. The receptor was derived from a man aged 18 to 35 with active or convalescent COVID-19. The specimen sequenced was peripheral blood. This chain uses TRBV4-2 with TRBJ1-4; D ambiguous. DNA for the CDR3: TGTGCCAGCAGCCAAGACCCGACACGTAGTAATGAAAAACTGTTTTTT. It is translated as CASSQDPTRSNEKLFF.